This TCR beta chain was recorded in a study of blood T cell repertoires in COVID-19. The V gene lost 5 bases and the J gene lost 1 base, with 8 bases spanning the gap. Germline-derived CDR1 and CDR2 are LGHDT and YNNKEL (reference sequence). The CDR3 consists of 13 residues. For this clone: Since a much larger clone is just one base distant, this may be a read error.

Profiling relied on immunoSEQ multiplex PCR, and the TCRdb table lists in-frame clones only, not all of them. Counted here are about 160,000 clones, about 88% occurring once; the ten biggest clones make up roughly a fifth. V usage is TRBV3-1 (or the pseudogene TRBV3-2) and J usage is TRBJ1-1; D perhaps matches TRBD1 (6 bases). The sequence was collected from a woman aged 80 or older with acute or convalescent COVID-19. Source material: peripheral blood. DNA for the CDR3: TGTGCCAGCAGCTTGACAGGGAACACTGAAGCTTTCTTT. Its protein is CASSLTGNTEAFF.